Detailed here is one T cell receptor (beta chain). What it recognizes is unknown. Treatment of the sample: oral pan-JAK inhibitor, 5-10 mg twice daily. Extracted RNA was reverse transcribed, and the resulting cDNA served as sequencing template. Clones were read by immunoSEQ multiplex PCR, and TCRdb kept only the in-frame ones, dropping some. Among some 220,000 clones listed, more than 45% were seen once. The data were taken from a study of CD8+ T cells in alopecia areata. Study-level information: A regimen of oral tofacitinib, 5 to 10 mg twice daily, was given to treated patients. Affected scalp percentage gauged treated patients' severity.

Study results and limitations: Because of a solitary nonresponder, the connection of baseline CD8+ expansion to response stays uncertain. Persistence of many expanded lesional clones was seen in scalp and blood during tofacitinib.

The CDR3 is 13 amino acids. Germline V gives CDR1 SQVTM, CDR2 ANQGSEA. After removal of 6 bases from V and 2 bases from J, the junction contained 5 bases not matched to a gene. The V and J genes are TRBV29-1 and TRBJ2-3; 7 bases match TRBD1. This receptor was identified in a human donor with alopecia areata. This specimen consisted of CD4+ T cells sorted from blood, obtained at week 4, from a patient treated with tofacitinib. In DNA form, the CDR3 reads TGCAGCGTGAGACAGGGATTCACAGATACGCAGTATTTT. It encodes CSVRQGFTDTQYF.